This TCR beta chain is drawn from a study of CXCR3-negative and CXCR3-positive naive CD8 T cells (dated by TCRdb to the late 2010s). Turning to the overall study: In total, around 150 million TRB reads were obtained, or roughly 1.5 +/- 0.3 million reads per library. Diversity and physicochemical repertoire analyses covered approximately 10 donors pooled from two independent experiments. The TRBV-TRBJ cluster analysis covered naive subsets from about five donors and memory cells from 3 donors. Results and caveats for the whole study, not just this receptor: Naive CXCR3-negative and CXCR3-positive cells from the same donor showed similar TRBV-TRBJ usage, whereas memory cells showed distinct patterns. Because CXCR3 expression was partially decreased after cryopreservation, freshly isolated PBMCs were used for most assays. Repertoire diversity was comparably high in both naive subsets but much lower in memory CD8+ T cells. Because surface CD5, which is linked to self-reactivity in mice, was comparable between the naive subsets, TCR interaction strength was also inferred from TRB CDR3 physicochemical properties. TRB CDR3s from CXCR3-positive naive cells showed higher hydrophobicity (lower Kidera factor 4), lower energy, and higher strength and volume indices than CXCR3-negative naive cells.

As regards this clonotype: Its specific antigen is unknown.

CDR1 MNHEY and CDR2 SVGAGI were looked up in the germline V gene. CDR3 length: 11 amino acids, cysteine to phenylalanine. Only the protein is on record. For each CD8+ T cell subset, flow sorting was done in triplicate, and around 300,000 cells per subset went directly into RLT lysis buffer. Naive CD8+ T cells were defined stringently as CD45RO-CCR7+CD27+CD95- to exclude memory contaminants. Standard density gradient centrifugation was used to isolate peripheral blood mononuclear cells from buffy coats. A FACSAria III was used to flow-sort naive CXCR3-negative and CXCR3-positive CD8+ T cells. Total RNA was extracted from sorted cells with an RNeasy Mini Kit. Sequencing relied on a NextSeq 550. The Human TCR Profiling Kit (MiLaboratory) was used to make UMI-labeled 5' RACE TRB cDNA libraries. cDNA synthesis used the entire amount of extracted RNA, and PCR amplification then used the entire amount of cDNA produced. The libraries were made side by side, with each library going through the same number of PCR cycles. The study's processing was this. MIGEC and MiXCR extracted about 50,000 +/- 10,000 unique UMI-labeled TRB cDNA molecules per library, requiring at least two reads per UMI. Each library averaged roughly 36,000 +/- 9,600 functional in-frame TRB CDR3 nucleotide clonotypes without stop codons. After each sample was downsampled to 5000 UMI-labeled TRB molecules, VDJtools was used to calculate diversity metrics such as normalized Shannon-Wiener and Chao1. Clonotype-size-weighted physicochemical properties of the central five CDR3 residues (interaction energy, strength, volume and Kidera factor 4) were computed in VDJtools. TCRdb reprocessed the public reads and reports one entry per CDR3 protein sequence, without DNA. The authors' filters were not applied to this entry. The table for this sample records 35,000 to 55,000 distinct CDR3 sequences. Of the sample, about 2.5% is held by the ten largest clones.

Sequenced input: naive CXCR3- CD8+ T cells from blood. The intended sense of this specimen's cell subset or site label: CD45RO-CCR7+CD27+CD95- naive CD8+ T cells lacking CXCR3 (TNR3-). The chain employs TRBV6-5 and TRBJ2-3. The clonotype originates from a human donor in good health. Some clones in this sample may be carry-over from other donors' samples. Here the CDR3 is given as CASTKTDTQYF.